One sample yielded the 9 T cell receptor beta chains listed below, sequenced in a study of T cells in Graves' hyperthyroidism and ophthalmopathy. Using RNA transcripts as the source, TCR beta CDR3 regions were amplified. The HTBI primer set served for first-round RT-PCR of the TCR CDR3. From the multiplex PCR reads, TCRdb called clonotypes with MiXCR, one entry per CDR3 protein. Of hundreds of thousands of distinct CDR3 sequences in the sample, over 35% were seen once. The sample was blood. These receptors originate from a man younger than 35 with Graves' hyperthyroidism.

This clonotype was observed a handful of times. The gene calls are TRBV6-1 and TRBJ1-2; possible D gene TRBD1, 5 bases. Trimming shortened V by 2 bases and J by 10 bases, and 17 bases separated the two germline ends. The CDR3 covers 14 residues. Germline CDR1 MNHNS, CDR2 SASEGT. The CDR3 is CASSELGTRALYTF. As DNA, the CDR3 is TGTGCCAGCAGTGAATTAGGGACGAGGGCTCTCTACACCTTC.

This rearrangement joins TRBV5-6 to TRBJ1-1; D is unresolved. Trimming took off 4 bases at V and 1 base at J, with 14 bases between the two ends. This CDR3 is built from 15 residues. Germline V gives CDR1 SGHDT, CDR2 YYEEEE. The CDR3 DNA is TGTGCCAGCAGCCCTTACGGGGTGCCGAACACTGAAGCTTTCTTT. Amino acids: CASSPYGVPNTEAFF.

This clonotype was seen a few times. The chain links TRBV9 to TRBJ2-7; TRBD2 matches 12 bases. The CDR3 length is 13 residues. With V trimmed by 3 bases and J by 6 bases, 1 base remained unmatched. Germline values: CDR1 SGDLS, CDR2 YYNGEE. CDR3: CASSGTSGVEQYF. The CDR3 nucleotides are TGTGCCAGCAGCGGGACTAGCGGGGTCGAGCAGTACTTC. Supplemented by reference TRBV9 and TRBJ2-7, the full variable domain reads DSGVTQTPKHLITATGQRVTLRCSPRSGDLSVYWYQQSLDQGLQFLIQYYNGEERAKGNILERFSAQQFPDLHSELNLSSLELGDSALYFCASSGTSGVEQYFGPGTRLTVT.

This clonotype was detected many times. The genes are TRBV2 and TRBJ1-1, with D possibly matching TRBD1 (6 bases). From germline, CDR1 is SNHLY and CDR2 FYNNEI. The CDR3 loop spans 11 amino acids. With 9 bases removed from V and 5 bases from J, the gap between germline ends came to 10 bases. CDR3 coding DNA: TGTGCCAGTCGAGGGGGAACTGAAGCTTTCTTT. Encoded protein: CASRGGTEAFF.

This clonotype was counted at least ten times. The chain uses TRBV15 and TRBJ2-5, with D perhaps matching TRBD2 (7 bases). Trimming stripped 0 bases from V and 5 bases from J, with 13 bases between. The CDR3 spans 15 residues. CDR1 and CDR2 from the germline V gene are LNHNV and YYDKDF (reference sequence). The CDR3, as DNA: TGTGCCACCAGCAGAGATGCGGGGGCAGGGGAGACCCAGTACTTC. As protein: CATSRDAGAGETQYF.

The V call is TRBV5-1, the J call TRBJ2-7, with TRBD1 matching 9 bases. The CDR3 is made up of 12 amino acids. CDR1 and CDR2 (germline): SGHRS, YFSETQ. V lost 6 bases and J lost 7; bases outside the gene matches: 5. Here the CDR3 reads CASTRTGAEQYF. The CDR3 DNA sequence: TGCGCCAGCACCCGGACAGGGGCGGAGCAGTACTTC.

In this sample, this clonotype turned up a few times. The rearrangement joins TRBV5-1 to TRBJ1-1; 7 bases align to TRBD1. Trimming removed 4 bases from V and 1 base from J; junction bases left unmatched: 4. The V gene's germline CDR1 is SGHRS and CDR2 YFSETQ. CDR3 length: 14 amino acids. CDR3 nucleotide sequence: TGCGCCAGCAGCGCGGGACAGACGAACACTGAAGCTTTCTTT. Translated: CASSAGQTNTEAFF.

In the case of this clonotype: This sequence may be a read error, since a much larger clone differs from it by one base. The chain has TRBV9 and TRBJ1-3; a possible D gene is TRBD1 (5 bases). V was clipped by 4 bases and J by 6 bases, with 14 bases between them. The CDR3 loop spans 14 amino acids. Germline V CDR1 and CDR2: SGDLS, YYNGEE. The CDR3 DNA is TGTGCCAGCAGCTTCCTCAGACAGTCAAACACCATATATTTT. Translating gives CASSFLRQSNTIYF.

V is TRBV5-1 and J is TRBJ2-7, with 12 bases fitting TRBD1. Germline V gene sequence: CDR1 SGHRS, CDR2 YFSETQ. The V gene end was trimmed by 4 bases and the J gene end by 6 bases; junction bases not matched to a gene: 5. CDR3 length equals 14 residues. The CDR3: CASSPGTGGCEQYF. CDR3 sequence (DNA): TGCGCCAGCAGCCCGGGGACAGGGGGCTGCGAGCAGTACTTC.